At least ten counts were recorded for the clone carrying this TCR beta chain. Its target is unknown. The sample comes from a study of HIV-infected patients and healthy controls. The study, taken as a whole, reports: Significant mean usage differences between HIV-infected patients and controls involved eight alpha and eight beta V genes. Healthy controls carried many MAIT alpha-chain CDR3s, while HIV+ repertoires had few. HIV-infected repertoires had significantly higher mean Gini indices than controls, possibly reflecting oligoclonality.

Follow-up blood was drawn about 14 weeks, roughly three months, after antiretroviral therapy began. The repertoire came from unfractionated whole blood and reflected all unsorted peripheral T cells. Germline lookup yields CDR1 MGHDK and CDR2 SYGVNS. The CDR3 has 16 amino acids. The J segment lost 6 bases and the V segment lost 5 bases, leaving 11 bases of the junction unmatched. Reverse transcription used roughly 450 ng RNA and constant-region primers for alpha and beta. Each of the alpha and beta chains got its own library through chain-specific third strand synthesis with indices. A 5' RACE adapter with a random hexamer and the SP2 primer site was joined to cDNA. TCRdb reprocessed the 5' RACE reads via MiXCR and lists one record per CDR3 protein. The sample consists of about 14,000 distinct CDR3 sequences, around 12% of them appearing once.

This sequence originates from an adult with HIV infection. The donor label of this sample is uncertain. The sequencing used blood, collected during antiretroviral therapy. The chain joins TRBV25-1 to TRBJ2-1; 9 bases map to TRBD2. DNA for the CDR3: TGTGCCAGCAGTAAATTGGAACAGCGGGAGGTCAATGAGCAGTTCTTC. It is translated as CASSKLEQREVNEQFF.